This TCR beta chain stems from a study of T cell changes during pregnancy in multiple sclerosis. Using immunoSEQ multiplex PCR, the repertoire was profiled, and TCRdb retains in-frame clones only, with some absent. The table includes some 64,000 clones, around 92% detected once. The TCR sequence derives from a female donor with multiple sclerosis, enrolled in a pregnancy study. The material sequenced was peripheral blood, taken in the first trimester of pregnancy.

The CDR3 DNA reads as TGTGCCAGCAGTCAGTCGGGGGGAGGCTATGGCTACACCTTC. Translating gives CASSQSGGGYGYTF. This chain links TRBV28 with TRBJ1-2; the D gene is possibly TRBD1 (5 bases). Germline loops: CDR1 MDHEN, CDR2 SYDVKM. The CDR3 loop spans 14 amino acids. The ends were cut back, 5 bases at V and 4 bases at J, with 14 bases in the middle.